This T cell receptor beta chain was observed in a study of Ad26.COV2.S vaccination and SARS-CoV-2 variants. The CDR3 is 16 residues long. The germline CDR1 and CDR2 sequences are MDHEN and SYDVKM. V shed 8 bases and J shed 1 base, with 18 bases lying between them. Some clones are missing from TCRdb's copy, which holds only in-frame ones; the method was immunoSEQ multiplex PCR. The sample includes about 460,000 clones, roughly nine tenths seen only once; the top ten take about 1.7%. Treatment given: 15 to 20 received Ad26.COV2.S at low or high dose, single or two shots; about 5 received placebo; per-sample allocation not given. Collection of samples fell on day 63 after the first vaccine or placebo injection.

The source was peripheral blood, collected in a trial of Ad26.COV2.S vaccine versus placebo. The source is a person aged 18 to 59 who received the Ad26.COV2.S COVID-19 vaccine or a placebo. V gene TRBV28 combines with J gene TRBJ1-3; D call uncertain. DNA for the CDR3: TGTGCCAGCGGTCCAGACCGGGGAACATCTGGAAACACCATATATTTT. Protein product: CASGPDRGTSGNTIYF.